Detailed here is one TCR beta chain. The antigen remains undetermined. The V segment lost 4 bases and the J segment 4 bases; nucleotides outside the gene matches: 8. CDR3 size: 16 residues. CDR1 is SGHRS, CDR2 YFSETQ, per germline. The sample comes from a study of T-cell memory formation after mild COVID-19. TCR alpha and TCR beta cDNA libraries carrying sample barcodes and UMIs were produced by 5'RACE using constant-segment primers. TCRdb redid the calling of the 5' RACE reads with MiXCR, one entry per CDR3 protein. The sample carries 60,000 to 65,000 distinct CDR3 sequences, 9.3% recorded once. Findings and caveats of the study: Later expanders leaned toward CD4+, whereas clones contracting from day 15 to 85 were balanced CD4/CD8. Shrinking CD4+ clones resided mostly in CM and EM, and CD8+ ones in EMRA. Memory cells collected pre-infection included some clones that later responded, suggesting cross-reactive memory joined.

The chain is built from TRBV5-1 and TRBJ1-6, with TRBD1 matching over 7 bases. The TCR sequence derives from a man between 18 and 29 years old who had mild COVID-19 (a few samples of this study predate the infection). Cell type and time point are not known. Sample: PBMCs or a T cell subset sorted from them (not recorded which). The CDR3 loop is CASSPGGQEYNSPLHF. In nucleotides, the CDR3 is TGCGCCAGCAGCCCGGGAGGACAGGAATATAATTCACCCCTCCACTTT.